This T cell receptor (beta chain) was recorded in a study of blood T cell repertoires in COVID-19. Study details: Researchers got acute and convalescent COVID-19 samples from the United States, Italy and Spain. Sample material is recorded as cDNA or gDNA derived from T cells, B-cell-depleted T cells, or PBMCs.

Germline CDR1 reads SGDLS; CDR2 reads YYNGEE. V gave up 4 bases and J gave up 0 bases, with 11 bases separating them. This CDR3 has 15 residues. The repertoire was sequenced with immunoSEQ multiplex PCR; TCRdb's copy has only in-frame clones and lacks some. The sample lists roughly 68,000 clones, 88% seen once, with about 9.4% in the top ten. Clinical history as reported by participants underpinned cohort assignment. V is TRBV9 and J is TRBJ1-5; possibly TRBD1 for D (5 bases). The sequence derives from a woman aged 35 to 49 who had recovered from COVID-19. Sequencing was done on a sample of PBMCs or T cells enriched from blood (not recorded which). The CDR3 DNA sequence: TGTGCCAGCAGCAGCTCAGGGTATAGCAATCAGCCCCAGCATTTT. Translated: CASSSSGYSNQPQHF. The full variable domain, completed using reference TRBV9 and TRBJ1-5, is DSGVTQTPKHLITATGQRVTLRCSPRSGDLSVYWYQQSLDQGLQFLIQYYNGEERAKGNILERFSAQQFPDLHSELNLSSLELGDSALYFCASSSSGYSNQPQHFGDGTRLSIL.